A selection of T cell receptor beta chains follows, all from one sample in a study of T cell responses to AZD1222 COVID-19 vaccine. Profiled with immunoSEQ multiplex PCR; TCRdb holds only in-frame clones, not every one. The sample carries some 96,000 clones, 80% to 95% recorded once. The sequenced sample was peripheral blood, obtained on day 0 of AZD1222 vaccination. The source of these receptors is an adult in good health. CDR3s include the opening cysteine and the closing phenylalanine or tryptophan. The D gene is left open where the match is weak. The size entry is marked missing in some rows and otherwise reads once, few, many or a size class.

j_gene: TRBJ1-1; d_gene: -; v_gene: TRBV28; abundance: -; CDR3nt: TGTGCCAGCGGGGCGTCAATGCACACTGAAGCTTTCTTT; CDR3aa: CASGASMHTEAFF
j_gene: TRBJ1-6; d_gene: -; v_gene: TRBV28; abundance: few; CDR3nt: TGTGCCAGCAGAACAGGGTCTTCTACCAATTCACCCCTCCACTTT; CDR3aa: CASRTGSSTNSPLHF
j_gene: TRBJ1-6; d_gene: -; v_gene: TRBV7-9; abundance: -; CDR3nt: TGTGCCAGCAGCCGCCCAGGGTCACCCCTCCACTTT; CDR3aa: CASSRPGSPLHF
j_gene: TRBJ2-3; d_gene: -; v_gene: TRBV5-6; abundance: -; CDR3nt: TGTGCCAGCAGCTTGTTGGTAGCGCCTAGCACAGATACGCAGTATTTT; CDR3aa: CASSLLVAPSTDTQYF
j_gene: TRBJ1-1; d_gene: TRBD1; v_gene: TRBV3-1/TRBV3-2; abundance: once; CDR3nt: TGTGCCAGCAGCCAAGAAGGGCAGGGGGTGGAAGCTTTCTTT; CDR3aa: CASSQEGQGVEAFF
j_gene: TRBJ2-3; d_gene: -; v_gene: TRBV29-1; abundance: -; CDR3nt: TGCAGCGTCCGAAGACTTTCGGATACGCAGTATTTT; CDR3aa: CSVRRLSDTQYF
j_gene: TRBJ1-5; d_gene: TRBD1; v_gene: TRBV27; abundance: -; CDR3nt: TGTGCCAGCAGTTTATATGGGACAGGGGGCTGGGTGAGCAATCAGCCCCAGCATTTT; CDR3aa: CASSLYGTGGWVSNQPQHF
j_gene: TRBJ2-1; d_gene: -; v_gene: TRBV27; abundance: -; CDR3nt: TGTGCCAGCAGTTTCGATAGCGGCCCGGAGTTCTTC; CDR3aa: CASSFDSGPEFF
j_gene: TRBJ1-2; d_gene: TRBD1; v_gene: TRBV28; abundance: -; CDR3nt: TGTGCCAGCTTGCAGGGGGCCCTCCCGACCTATGGCTACACCTTC; CDR3aa: CASLQGALPTYGYTF
j_gene: TRBJ2-7; d_gene: -; v_gene: TRBV28; abundance: -; CDR3nt: TGTGCCAGCAGTTTATTAACGGGGAGCTCCTACGAGCAGTACTTC; CDR3aa: CASSLLTGSSYEQYF
j_gene: TRBJ1-2; d_gene: -; v_gene: TRBV18; abundance: -; CDR3nt: TGTGCCAGCTCACCAGGGACGGGTTTTGGCTACACCTTC; CDR3aa: CASSPGTGFGYTF
j_gene: TRBJ1-5; d_gene: -; v_gene: TRBV6-5; abundance: -; CDR3nt: TGTGCCAGCAGTCCCCAGCAGGGCGTAAGTCAGCCCCAGCATTTT; CDR3aa: CASSPQQGVSQPQHF
j_gene: TRBJ1-2; d_gene: TRBD1; v_gene: TRBV6-4; abundance: -; CDR3nt: TGTGCCAGCAGTCTGGGCCAGGGGGTAGAAGGCTACACCTTC; CDR3aa: CASSLGQGVEGYTF
j_gene: TRBJ2-3; d_gene: -; v_gene: TRBV18; abundance: -; CDR3nt: TGTGCCAGCTCACCAATCGATACGCAGTATTTT; CDR3aa: CASSPIDTQYF
j_gene: TRBJ2-7; d_gene: -; v_gene: TRBV27; abundance: -; CDR3nt: TGTGCCAGTTTTCGATACAGGGAGGGCGAGCAGTACTTC; CDR3aa: CASFRYREGEQYF
j_gene: TRBJ1-3; d_gene: -; v_gene: TRBV6-6; abundance: -; CDR3nt: TGTGCCAGCAGTCCCCGGAGCGGCGGCTCTGGAAACACCATATATTTT; CDR3aa: CASSPRSGGSGNTIYF
j_gene: TRBJ2-2; d_gene: -; v_gene: TRBV15; abundance: -; CDR3nt: TGTGCCACCAGCTCCACCAGTATTTTTGTCTCTGGGGAGCTGTTTTTT; CDR3aa: CATSSTSIFVSGELFF
j_gene: TRBJ2-1; d_gene: TRBD1; v_gene: TRBV5-1; abundance: -; CDR3nt: TGCGCCAGCAGCCCCATGGGACAGGACAATGAGCAGTTCTTC; CDR3aa: CASSPMGQDNEQFF
j_gene: TRBJ2-1; d_gene: TRBD1; v_gene: TRBV10-3; abundance: -; CDR3nt: TGTGCCATCAGTGAGTCGGGGACAGAATACAATGAGCAGTTCTTC; CDR3aa: CAISESGTEYNEQFF
j_gene: TRBJ1-5; d_gene: -; v_gene: TRBV7-9; abundance: -; CDR3nt: TGTGCCAGCAGCTTAGAACAGGGATATAGCAATCAGCCCCAGCATTTT; CDR3aa: CASSLEQGYSNQPQHF
j_gene: TRBJ1-5; d_gene: -; v_gene: TRBV28; abundance: -; CDR3nt: TGTGCCAGCAGCGATAATCAGCCCCAGCATTTT; CDR3aa: CASSDNQPQHF
j_gene: TRBJ1-1; d_gene: -; v_gene: TRBV10-3; abundance: -; CDR3nt: TGTGCCATCAGTGCTGATAAGGACAGTGAAGCTTTCTTT; CDR3aa: CAISADKDSEAFF
j_gene: TRBJ2-1; d_gene: -; v_gene: TRBV5-4; abundance: -; CDR3nt: TGTGCCAGCAGCACCGCAGGGACAACCTACAATGAGCAGTTCTTC; CDR3aa: CASSTAGTTYNEQFF
j_gene: TRBJ1-2; d_gene: TRBD1; v_gene: TRBV2; abundance: -; CDR3nt: TGTGCCAGCCGGGACAGAGACTATGGCTACACCTTC; CDR3aa: CASRDRDYGYTF
j_gene: TRBJ2-2; d_gene: TRBD2; v_gene: TRBV29-1; abundance: once; CDR3nt: TGCAGCGCTAGACTAGCGGGAGGGTTCACCGGGGAGCTGTTTTTT; CDR3aa: CSARLAGGFTGELFF
j_gene: TRBJ2-3; d_gene: -; v_gene: TRBV4-2; abundance: -; CDR3nt: TGTGCCAGCAGCCAAGATCATCGGGTTTCAGATACGCAGTATTTT; CDR3aa: CASSQDHRVSDTQYF
j_gene: TRBJ2-3; d_gene: TRBD1; v_gene: TRBV6-2/TRBV6-3; abundance: -; CDR3nt: TGTGCCAGCAGTTACAGGGACAGAAGCACAGATACGCAGTATTTT; CDR3aa: CASSYRDRSTDTQYF
j_gene: TRBJ2-2; d_gene: -; v_gene: TRBV7-9; abundance: -; CDR3nt: TGTGCCAGCAGCTTAGTTGGCGACAGCTTTCAGGTCACCGGGGAGCTGTTTTTT; CDR3aa: CASSLVGDSFQVTGELFF
j_gene: TRBJ1-1; d_gene: -; v_gene: TRBV11-2; abundance: -; CDR3nt: TGTGCCAGCAGCTTAGGGTGGACTGAAGCTTTCTTT; CDR3aa: CASSLGWTEAFF
j_gene: TRBJ2-7; d_gene: -; v_gene: TRBV6-2/TRBV6-3; abundance: -; CDR3nt: TGTGCCAGCAGTTACGAGGTTTTACTTACCTACGAGCAGTACTTC; CDR3aa: CASSYEVLLTYEQYF
j_gene: TRBJ2-7; d_gene: TRBD2; v_gene: TRBV5-3; abundance: -; CDR3nt: TGTGCCAGCAGCGGGAGAGTCTACGAGCAGTACTTC; CDR3aa: CASSGRVYEQYF
j_gene: TRBJ2-1; d_gene: TRBD2; v_gene: TRBV10-2; abundance: -; CDR3nt: TGCGCCAGCAGTGAGTCGGCGGGAGGGCAGAATGAGCAGTTCTTC; CDR3aa: CASSESAGGQNEQFF
j_gene: TRBJ2-4; d_gene: TRBD2; v_gene: TRBV7-3; abundance: -; CDR3nt: TGTGCCAGCAGCTCAGGGGCGGGAGGCAAAAACATTCAGTACTTC; CDR3aa: CASSSGAGGKNIQYF
j_gene: TRBJ2-5; d_gene: TRBD1; v_gene: TRBV18; abundance: -; CDR3nt: TGTGCCAGCTCACCACTGGGACAGGCGGGGACCCAGTACTTC; CDR3aa: CASSPLGQAGTQYF
j_gene: TRBJ2-2; d_gene: -; v_gene: TRBV27; abundance: -; CDR3nt: TGTGCCAGCAGTTTATCGAGAACCGGGGAGCTGTTTTTT; CDR3aa: CASSLSRTGELFF
j_gene: TRBJ2-1; d_gene: TRBD2; v_gene: TRBV27; abundance: once; CDR3nt: TGTGCCACCGGTGCTAGCGGGGGAAGGGATGAGCAGTTCTTC; CDR3aa: CATGASGGRDEQFF
j_gene: TRBJ1-3; d_gene: TRBD1; v_gene: TRBV7-3; abundance: once; CDR3nt: TGTGCCAGCAGCCCTTGGACAGGGAGCGACACCATATATTTT; CDR3aa: CASSPWTGSDTIYF
j_gene: TRBJ1-2; d_gene: TRBD1; v_gene: TRBV10-2; abundance: -; CDR3nt: TGCGCCAGCAGTCCCGGGACAGGGAACGGTGGCTACACCTTC; CDR3aa: CASSPGTGNGGYTF
j_gene: TRBJ2-7; d_gene: -; v_gene: TRBV5-1; abundance: -; CDR3nt: TGCGCCAGCAGCTTGGATACTAGGGAGTGGGAGCAGTACTTC; CDR3aa: CASSLDTREWEQYF
j_gene: TRBJ2-3; d_gene: -; v_gene: TRBV2; abundance: -; CDR3nt: TGTGCCAGCAGCGACTGGCCTAGCACAGATACGCAGTATTTT; CDR3aa: CASSDWPSTDTQYF
j_gene: TRBJ1-1; d_gene: TRBD1; v_gene: TRBV19; abundance: -; CDR3nt: TGTGCCAGTAGAACAGGGGCACTTGAAGCTTTCTTT; CDR3aa: CASRTGALEAFF
j_gene: TRBJ2-1; d_gene: -; v_gene: TRBV7-3; abundance: -; CDR3nt: TGTGCCAGCAGCAAGCAACAGGGGACTATTGGGAATGAGCAGTTCTTC; CDR3aa: CASSKQQGTIGNEQFF
j_gene: TRBJ1-1; d_gene: -; v_gene: TRBV6-5; abundance: once; CDR3nt: TGTGCCAGCCTGCAGGAGATGAACACTGAAGCTTTCTTT; CDR3aa: CASLQEMNTEAFF
j_gene: TRBJ1-5; d_gene: -; v_gene: TRBV6-1; abundance: once; CDR3nt: TGTGCCAGCAGTGGGCCGGGCCGGGGGATTTATCAGCCCCAGCATTTT; CDR3aa: CASSGPGRGIYQPQHF
j_gene: TRBJ2-7; d_gene: -; v_gene: TRBV12-3/TRBV12-4; abundance: -; CDR3nt: TGTGCCAGCAGTTATCAGGGCTACGAGCAGTACTTC; CDR3aa: CASSYQGYEQYF
j_gene: TRBJ2-1; d_gene: -; v_gene: TRBV6-5; abundance: -; CDR3nt: TGTGCCAGCAGCCCCGGGGAGGACTGGAATAATGAGCAGTTCTTC; CDR3aa: CASSPGEDWNNEQFF
j_gene: TRBJ2-1; d_gene: -; v_gene: TRBV12-3/TRBV12-4; abundance: -; CDR3nt: TGTGCCAGCACCCCCGGGGTTGAGCAGTTCTTC; CDR3aa: CASTPGVEQFF
j_gene: TRBJ2-3; d_gene: -; v_gene: TRBV6-1; abundance: -; CDR3nt: TGTGCCAGCAGTGAAGGGGACCTCCCGCAGTATTTT; CDR3aa: CASSEGDLPQYF
j_gene: TRBJ1-1; d_gene: -; v_gene: TRBV7-2; abundance: -; CDR3nt: TGTGCCAGCAGTAGGAGCGGAGGGGTCTCTGAAGCTTTCTTT; CDR3aa: CASSRSGGVSEAFF
j_gene: TRBJ1-1; d_gene: TRBD1; v_gene: TRBV2; abundance: -; CDR3nt: TGTGCCAGTACGGTGGGCATTTCAGGGGGCACTGAAGCTTTCTTT; CDR3aa: CASTVGISGGTEAFF
j_gene: TRBJ1-2; d_gene: -; v_gene: TRBV10-3; abundance: -; CDR3nt: TGTGCCATCAGTGAGGGACACCATGGCTACACCTTC; CDR3aa: CAISEGHHGYTF
j_gene: TRBJ1-1; d_gene: -; v_gene: TRBV30; abundance: -; CDR3nt: TGTGCCTGGAAAAGTAGGGGAAACACTGAAGCTTTCTTT; CDR3aa: CAWKSRGNTEAFF
j_gene: TRBJ1-1; d_gene: -; v_gene: TRBV7-9; abundance: -; CDR3nt: TGTGCCAGCAGCCCGTTTGAGGGCGGCACTGAAGCTTTCTTT; CDR3aa: CASSPFEGGTEAFF
j_gene: TRBJ2-7; d_gene: TRBD2; v_gene: TRBV6-6; abundance: -; CDR3nt: TGTGCCAGCAGGACTAGCGGCTACGAGCAGTACTTC; CDR3aa: CASRTSGYEQYF
j_gene: TRBJ2-5; d_gene: -; v_gene: TRBV19; abundance: -; CDR3nt: TGTGCCAGTAGTGAAACAGGGGGGGCACAAGAGACCCAGTACTTC; CDR3aa: CASSETGGAQETQYF
j_gene: TRBJ2-2; d_gene: TRBD1; v_gene: TRBV11-3; abundance: -; CDR3nt: TGTGCCAGCAGCTTAGAGCTTTGGGACAGGGCAAACACCGGGGAGCTGTTTTTT; CDR3aa: CASSLELWDRANTGELFF
j_gene: TRBJ1-2; d_gene: TRBD1; v_gene: TRBV28; abundance: -; CDR3nt: TGTGCCAGCAGTATCACGGGACAGAACTATGGCTACACCTTC; CDR3aa: CASSITGQNYGYTF
j_gene: TRBJ1-1; d_gene: TRBD1; v_gene: TRBV12-3/TRBV12-4; abundance: -; CDR3nt: TGTGCCACCCGACAGGGATTAATCGCTGAAGCTTTCTTT; CDR3aa: CATRQGLIAEAFF
j_gene: TRBJ1-1; d_gene: -; v_gene: TRBV2; abundance: -; CDR3nt: TGTGCCAGCAGTGAAGGACCCTTAGGGGTCACTGAAGCTTTCTTT; CDR3aa: CASSEGPLGVTEAFF